Each of the 23 T cell receptor beta chains below was sequenced from the same sample in a study of T cell clonality in common variable immunodeficiency. Study conclusions and caveats: Reportedly, TCR beta sequences from common variable immunodeficiency showed fewer deletions and N-nucleotide insertions.

Clones were read by immunoSEQ multiplex PCR, and TCRdb kept only the in-frame ones, dropping some. The sample table includes fewer than 20,000 clones. No antigen has been identified for these receptors. The sample taken for sequencing was peripheral blood mononuclear cells. The receptors stem from a human donor with common variable immunodeficiency.

Regarding this clone: Read data end 3 residues before the CDR3 end; the end is taken from the germline J gene. V and J are TRBV3-1 (or the pseudogene TRBV3-2) and TRBJ2-5; D call uncertain. Germline V gene sequence: CDR1 LGHDT, CDR2 YNNKEL (reference sequence). The germline V and J ends were trimmed by 2 bases and 3 bases, with 4 bases remaining between them. This CDR3 comprises 12 residues. CDR3 protein: CASSQSEETQYF. The CDR3 DNA, read in part, is TGTGCCAGCAGCCAATCAGAAGAGACC.

Worth noting for this clone: Coverage ceases 3 residues before the CDR3 finishes, and the germline J gene fills in the end. The rearrangement links TRBV19 to TRBJ2-2; TRBD2 matches at 8 bases. V shed 3 bases, J shed 7 bases, and the junction held 4 bases outside the gene matches. From germline, CDR1 is LNHDA and CDR2 SQIVND (reference sequence). This CDR3 has 14 amino acids. The CDR3 here is CASSIHRGGGELFF. Incomplete CDR3 DNA: TGTGCCAGTAGTATTCACCGGGGGGGCGGGGAG. Full variable domain (rest looked up from reference TRBV19 and TRBJ2-2): DGGITQSPKYLFRKEGQNVTLSCEQNLNHDAMYWYRQDPGQGLRLIYYSQIVNDFQKGDIAEGYSVSREKKESFPLTVTSAQKNPTAFYLCASSIHRGGGELFFGEGSRLTVL.

The part of the CDR3 DNA that was read is TGTGCCAGCAGCCCACGAGAGGGGCGGAATTCACCC. As protein: CASSPREGRNSP. The CDR3 as a whole reads CASSPREGRNSPLHF. The chain recombines TRBV7-2 with TRBJ1-6; D is perhaps TRBD1 (5 bases). The read comes to an end 3 residues before the CDR3 does, leaving the germline J gene to fill in the end. The CDR3 covers 15 residues. Germline lookup yields CDR1 SGHTA and CDR2 FQGNSA. Trimming took off 5 bases at V and 7 bases at J, with 15 bases between the two ends.

Remarks on this clone: The read terminates 3 residues before the CDR3 end, so the remaining end is supplied by the germline J gene. This sequence joins TRBV7-9 and TRBJ2-5; D gene uncertain. The CDR3 consists of 12 residues. The germline CDR1 and CDR2 sequences are SEHNR and FQNEAQ (reference sequence). The germline V and J ends were trimmed by 5 bases and 6 bases, with 10 bases remaining between them. The CDR3 protein is CASSEGWKTQYF. The CDR3 DNA, read in part, is TGTGCCAGCAGCGAAGGGTGGAAGACC.

With respect to this clone: The sequenced fragment ends 3 residues before the CDR3 boundary, so the rest is inferred from the germline J gene. The genes are TRBV19 and TRBJ1-1, with D tentatively TRBD1 (5 bases). The CDR3 runs 12 residues. CDR1 LNHDA and CDR2 SQIVND come from the germline V gene (reference sequence). Partial CDR3 DNA: TGTGCCAGTAGTATAGTGGGGCAAATC. It is translated as CASSIVGQI. The entire CDR3 is CASSIVGQIAFF.

Note on this clone: The CDR3 end is not reached by the read, which stops 3 residues before it; the germline J gene fills it in. V usage is TRBV6-2 or TRBV6-3 and J usage is TRBJ2-1, with 16 bases identical to TRBD2. Germline V gives CDR1 MNHEY, CDR2 SVGEGT. CDR3 length: 16 amino acids. V dropped 6 bases and J dropped 7; count of bases not matched to a gene: 6. CDR3 region: CASRRGTSGRGNEQFF. The part of the CDR3 DNA that was read is TGTGCCAGCAGACGCGGGACTAGCGGGAGGGGTAATGAG.

Details on this clone: Sequencing ends 3 residues short of the CDR3 end; the germline J gene provides the rest. The chain couples TRBV20-1 to TRBJ1-6, with 8 nucleotides matching TRBD1. After removal of 6 bases from V and 9 bases from J, the junction contained 10 bases not matched to a gene. This CDR3 is built from 14 residues. Looked up from germline, CDR1 is DFQATT and CDR2 is SNEGSKA (reference sequence). The CDR3 is CSAGLGQEFSPLHF. The CDR3 DNA, read in part, is TGCAGTGCCGGCTTGGGACAGGAGTTTTCACCC.

With respect to this clone: The read comes to an end 3 residues before the CDR3 does, leaving the germline J gene to fill in the end. The chain employs TRBV18 and TRBJ1-1, with 7 bases matching TRBD1. V was pared by 3 bases and J by 3 bases, with 7 bases of the junction left unmatched. Germline CDR1 and CDR2: KGHSH and LQKENI. The CDR3 runs 15 residues. CDR3 sequence: CASSPTQGRDTEAFF. Partial CDR3 DNA: TGTGCCAGCTCACCGACACAGGGGAGGGACACTGAA.

As concerns this clone: With the read ending 3 residues before the CDR3 end, the germline J gene is used to fill in that end. The chain has TRBV2 and TRBJ1-1; D perhaps matches TRBD1 (5 bases). Germline CDR1 reads SNHLY; CDR2 reads FYNNEI. The CDR3 consists of 14 residues. V shed 5 bases and J shed 2 bases, with 12 bases lying between them. CDR3 DNA (partial): TGTGCCAGCAGTTATCAGGGAACAAACACTGAA. Translating gives CASSYQGTNTE. The whole CDR3 is CASSYQGTNTEAFF.

Comments on this clone: The CDR3 is cut off 3 residues early in the read; its end comes from the germline J gene. The chain is built from TRBV30 and TRBJ1-5, with 7 bases lining up with TRBD1. There are 13 residues in the CDR3. The germline CDR1 and CDR2 sequences are GTSNPN and SVGIG (reference sequence). V shed 3 bases and J 9 bases; nucleotides not matched to a gene: 8. The sequenced part of the CDR3 DNA is TGTGCCTGGAGCCGGGGACAGAGGGGGCCC. Its protein product is CAWSRGQRGP. The CDR3 in its entirety is CAWSRGQRGPQHF.

On this clone itself: Read coverage stops 3 residues before the CDR3 terminus; the germline J gene supplies the remainder. V and J are TRBV19 and TRBJ1-5; perhaps TRBD1 as D (6 bases). This CDR3 has 13 residues. The germline V gene has CDR1 LNHDA and CDR2 SQIVND (reference sequence). V shed 4 bases and J shed 4 bases, with 8 bases lying between them. The CDR3 here is CASSKTGNQPQHF. The part of the CDR3 DNA that was read is TGTGCCAGTAGTAAGACAGGTAATCAGCCC.

Regarding this clone: The sequence runs out 3 residues before the end of the CDR3; the remainder is reconstructed from the germline J gene. The sample carries other DNA sequences with the same CDR3. This chain links TRBV5-1 with TRBJ1-1; 11 bases match TRBD1. This CDR3 comprises 15 residues. V lost 0 bases and J lost 5; bases outside the gene matches: 3. The V gene's germline CDR1 is SGHRS and CDR2 YFSETQ. The CDR3 spells CASSLEGQGETEAFF. The CDR3 bases that were read are TGCGCCAGCAGCTTGGAGGGACAGGGGGAGACTGAA. Full variable domain (outside the CDR3, taken from reference TRBV5-1 and TRBJ1-1): KAGVTQTPRYLIKTRGQQVTLSCSPISGHRSVSWYQQTPGQGLQFLFEYFSETQRNKGNFPGRFSGRQFSNSRSEMNVSTLELGDSALYLCASSLEGQGETEAFFGQGTRLTVV.

Note on this clone: Read coverage stops 3 residues before the CDR3 terminus; the germline J gene supplies the remainder. The rearrangement joins TRBV11-2 to TRBJ2-7; 9 positions agree with TRBD1. This CDR3 has 13 residues. The V segment lost 6 bases and the J segment 5 bases; nucleotides outside the gene matches: 5. Looked up from germline, CDR1 is SGHAT and CDR2 is FQNNGV. The DNA read from the CDR3 is TGTGCCAGCAGTAAAACAGGGGGCCACGAG. This encodes CASSKTGGHE. The full-length CDR3 reads as CASSKTGGHEQYF.

On this clone: The CDR3 end is not reached by the read, which stops 3 residues before it; the germline J gene fills it in. J is TRBJ2-2 and V is TRBV6-2 or TRBV6-3; 9 nucleotides align to TRBD1. Germline V gives CDR1 MNHEY, CDR2 SVGEGT. V was clipped by 2 bases and J by 5 bases; unmatched bases: 9. The CDR3 runs to 17 residues. CDR3 amino acids: CASSYPIAGTGTGELFF. The covered CDR3 bases are TGTGCCAGCAGTTACCCGATTGCGGGGACAGGGACCGGGGAG.

Of note for this clone: The read is 3 residues too short to cover the CDR3 end, so that end is filled in from the germline J gene. V and J are TRBV5-6 and TRBJ1-2; 7 positions agree with TRBD1. Germline CDR1 is SGHDT and CDR2 is YYEEEE. The CDR3 is 12 residues long. The trim removed 3 bases at V and 6 bases at J, leaving 2 bases unmatched. The CDR3 loop reads CASSSTGNGYTF. CDR3 DNA, as far as it was read: TGTGCCAGCAGCTCGACAGGGAATGGC.

According to its frequency, this clone is medium-sized. With the read ending 3 residues before the CDR3 end, the germline J gene is used to fill in that end. The chain combines TRBV29-1 with TRBJ1-2, with D maybe TRBD1 (5 bases). Germline V gene sequence: CDR1 SQVTM, CDR2 ANQGSEA. The CDR3 length is 15 residues. Trimming removed 0 bases from V and 6 bases from J, with 17 bases in between. The sequenced CDR3 bases are TGCAGCGTTGAAGATAAGGGCGACAGCCAAAATGGC. Its protein product is CSVEDKGDSQNG. The CDR3, in full, reads CSVEDKGDSQNGYTF.

Note on this clone: The read falls 3 residues short of the CDR3 end, and the missing part is taken from the germline J gene. The rearrangement uses TRBV5-1 and TRBJ1-6; 8 positions agree with TRBD1. Germline V gives CDR1 SGHRS, CDR2 YFSETQ. The length of the CDR3 is 14 residues. V trimming: 2 bases; J trimming: 9 bases; junction bases outside the gene matches: 4. The CDR3 here is CASSLGDRGSPLHF. CDR3 DNA, as far as it was read: TGCGCCAGCAGCTTAGGAGACAGGGGTTCACCC.

Points on this clone: The missing CDR3 end, 3 residues past where the read stops, is filled in from the germline J gene. The chain joins TRBV5-4 to TRBJ2-4; weak D call: TRBD1 (5 bases). CDR1 SGHNT and CDR2 YYREEE come from the germline V gene (reference sequence). The CDR3 loop spans 14 amino acids. V was cut by 3 bases and J by 0 bases, with 7 bases left in between. The CDR3 sequence: CASSWGQAKNIQYF. Incomplete CDR3 DNA: TGTGCCAGCAGCTGGGGCCAAGCCAAAAACATT.

As for this clone: Read sequence stops 3 residues before the CDR3 end, and the germline J gene provides the missing end. V and J are TRBV2 and TRBJ2-1, with 7 bases fitting TRBD1. The germline gives CDR1 SNHLY, CDR2 FYNNEI. The CDR3 sequence is 14 residues long. The V segment lost 4 bases and the J segment 7 bases; nucleotides outside the gene matches: 7. The chain's CDR3 is CASSADREWNEQFF. The sequenced CDR3 bases are TGTGCCAGCAGTGCAGACAGGGAATGGAATGAG.

With respect to this clone: The read is 3 residues too short to cover the CDR3 end, so that end is filled in from the germline J gene. The chain couples TRBV18 to TRBJ2-1; D perhaps matches TRBD1 (5 bases). Germline loops: CDR1 KGHSH, CDR2 LQKENI. The CDR3 has 15 amino acids. Trimming cost V 3 bases and J 7 bases, with 16 bases left between them. Partial CDR3 DNA: TGTGCCAGCTCACCCCCAGGGTTGGATAAAAATGAG. Residues: CASSPPGLDKNE. The full-length CDR3 reads as CASSPPGLDKNEQFF.

As concerns this clone: The read finishes 3 residues shy of the CDR3 end, and the germline J gene is used to complete it. The chain recombines TRBV13 with TRBJ1-4, with D maybe TRBD1 (6 bases). Germline V gene data show CDR1 as PRHDT and CDR2 as FYEKMQ (reference sequence). With 2 bases removed from V and 8 bases from J, the gap between germline ends came to 18 bases. The CDR3 runs 16 residues. This CDR3 reads CASSLFLTGGGEKLFF. CDR3 DNA, as far as it was read: TGTGCCAGCAGCTTATTCTTAACGGGGGGCGGCGAAAAA.

This clone registers medium-sized by frequency. The read ends 3 residues before the CDR3 terminus; that terminus is restored from the germline J gene. The rearrangement uses TRBV20-1 and TRBJ1-1; perhaps TRBD1 as D (5 bases). Germline-derived CDR1 and CDR2 are DFQATT and SNEGSKA (reference sequence). There are 13 residues in the CDR3. Trimming shortened V by 3 bases and J by 3 bases, and 11 bases separated the two germline ends. The CDR3 bases that were read are TGCAGTGCTAGGTCACAGGATGACACTGAA. Encoded protein: CSARSQDDTE. The whole CDR3 protein reads CSARSQDDTEAFF.

As to this clone: One end of the junction varies from germline; a read error may be responsible. The read terminates 3 residues before the CDR3 end, so the remaining end is supplied by the germline J gene. The chain employs TRBV7-7 and TRBJ1-1; no reliable D call. The germline V gene encodes CDR1 SSHAT and CDR2 FNYEAQ (reference sequence). The CDR3 sequence is 13 residues long. The chain's CDR3 is CASSNGPNTEAFF. Incomplete CDR3 DNA: TGTGCTAGCAGCAATGGCCCGAACACTGAA.